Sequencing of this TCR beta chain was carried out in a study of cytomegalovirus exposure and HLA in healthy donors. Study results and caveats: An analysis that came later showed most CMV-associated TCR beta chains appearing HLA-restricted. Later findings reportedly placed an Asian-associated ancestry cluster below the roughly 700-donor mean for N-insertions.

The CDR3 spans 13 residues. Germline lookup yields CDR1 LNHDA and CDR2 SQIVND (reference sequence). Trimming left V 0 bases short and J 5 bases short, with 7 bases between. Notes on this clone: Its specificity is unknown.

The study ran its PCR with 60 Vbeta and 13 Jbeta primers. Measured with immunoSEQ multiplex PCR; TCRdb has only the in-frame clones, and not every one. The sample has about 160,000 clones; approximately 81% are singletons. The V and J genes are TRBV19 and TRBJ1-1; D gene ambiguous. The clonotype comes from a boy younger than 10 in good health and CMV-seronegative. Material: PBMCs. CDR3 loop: CASSIDQDTEAFF. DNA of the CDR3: TGTGCCAGTAGTATAGACCAGGATACTGAAGCTTTCTTT. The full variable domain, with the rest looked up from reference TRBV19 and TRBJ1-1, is DGGITQSPKYLFRKEGQNVTLSCEQNLNHDAMYWYRQDPGQGLRLIYYSQIVNDFQKGDIAEGYSVSREKKESFPLTVTSAQKNPTAFYLCASSIDQDTEAFFGQGTRLTVV.